A single sample gave rise to the 18 T cell receptor beta chains below, sequenced in a study of shared clonotypes between healthy human individuals. The data were produced by immunoSEQ multiplex PCR, yet TCRdb's version contains in-frame clones alone and is incomplete. The top ten clones hold around 1.7% of a sample with approximately 1.9 million clones, around 93% of them seen once. CD45RO-negative cells were positively selected for CCR7, leaving out terminally differentiated effector memory CD45RA+ cells. Sequencing was performed on naive CD8+ T cells from PBMCs. These receptor sequences come from a man aged 18 to 30 in good health. Some clones in this sample may be carry-over from other donors' samples.

The chain uses TRBV19 and TRBJ1-2; 10 bases are a match to TRBD1. The V and J ends lost 2 bases and 6 bases, in that order; junction bases with no gene match: 6. This CDR3 has 15 residues. Germline lookup yields CDR1 LNHDA and CDR2 SQIVND (reference sequence). The CDR3 region has the DNA TGTGCCAGTAGTATAAGGGACAGGGGTTCGGATGGCTACACCTTC. This encodes CASSIRDRGSDGYTF.

The rearrangement links TRBV27 to TRBJ2-7; the match to TRBD1 covers 11 bases. Germline lookup yields CDR1 MNHEY and CDR2 SMNVEV (reference sequence). V lost 6 bases and J lost 5; bases outside the gene matches: 6. CDR3 size: 14 residues. CDR3 protein: CASSPGQGAHEQYF. The CDR3 coding sequence is TGTGCCAGCAGCCCCGGACAGGGGGCCCACGAGCAGTACTTC.

The chain has TRBV29-1 and TRBJ2-1; TRBD2 matches at 10 bases. Germline V CDR1 and CDR2: SQVTM, ANQGSEA. The trim removed 7 bases at V and 2 bases at J, leaving 11 bases unmatched. This CDR3 contains 16 residues. This CDR3 is CSAGLARVLAYNEQFF. The CDR3 DNA reads TGCAGCGCGGGACTAGCGCGTGTTTTAGCCTACAATGAGCAGTTCTTC.

This chain links TRBV11-2 with TRBJ1-2, with 7 bases that match TRBD1. The CDR3 spans 15 residues. The junction had 7 bases not matched to a gene; V was cut back by 3 bases and J by 3 bases. CDR1 is SGHAT, CDR2 FQNNGV, per germline. CDR3 in DNA: TGTGCCAGCAGCTTTGGTACAGGGGTAGACTATGGCTACACCTTC. This gives the protein CASSFGTGVDYGYTF.

This chain links TRBV28 with TRBJ2-7; D is uncertain. Germline CDR1 is MDHEN and CDR2 is SYDVKM. The CDR3 runs to 14 residues. Between the trimmed V and J ends, which lost 5 bases and 6 bases, there was a span of 17 bases. The CDR3 protein is CASSPRRLTSEQYF. In DNA, the CDR3 is TGTGCCAGCAGTCCCCGGCGCCTCACCTCCGAGCAGTACTTC.

The chain couples TRBV28 to TRBJ2-6; D gene uncertain. The CDR3 is made up of 19 amino acids. Germline V gene data show CDR1 as MDHEN and CDR2 as SYDVKM. The V end was cut by 5 bases, the J end by 0 bases, with 20 bases between. CDR3 amino acids: CASSTFYRLGSSGANVLTF. As DNA, the CDR3 is TGTGCCAGCAGTACTTTTTATCGATTGGGTAGCTCTGGGGCCAACGTCCTGACTTTC.

Concerning this clone: This same CDR3 is encoded by further DNA sequences in the sample. The chain has TRBV13 and TRBJ1-2, with D tentatively TRBD1 (5 bases). This CDR3 comprises 13 residues. The V end lost 0 bases, the J end lost 4 bases, and 6 bases lay between the germline ends. Germline-derived CDR1 and CDR2 are PRHDT and FYEKMQ (reference sequence). The CDR3 reads CASSLGQGYGYTF. The CDR3 DNA reads as TGTGCCAGCAGCTTAGGTCAGGGCTATGGCTACACCTTC. Filled out from reference TRBV13 and TRBJ1-2, the complete variable domain reads AAGVIQSPRHLIKEKRETATLKCYPIPRHDTVYWYQQGPGQDPQFLISFYEKMQSDKGSIPDRFSAQQFSDYHSELNMSSLELGDSALYFCASSLGQGYGYTFGSGTRLTVV.

The rearrangement uses TRBV7-9 and TRBJ2-1; D remains ambiguous. This CDR3 is 16 amino acids long. Trimming removed 4 bases from V and 1 base from J, with 14 bases in between. CDR1 is SEHNR and CDR2 is FQNEAQ in the germline V gene (reference sequence). The CDR3 DNA reads TGTGCCAGCAGCTCTGATTACTCCCGATCCTACAATGAGCAGTTCTTC. Amino acid sequence: CASSSDYSRSYNEQFF.

Of note for this clone: The sample carries other DNA sequences with the same CDR3. V is TRBV11-2 and J is TRBJ2-2; a possible D gene is TRBD2 (6 bases). V lost 5 bases to trimming and J lost 0 bases, with 13 bases between them. The germline gives CDR1 SGHAT, CDR2 FQNNGV. This CDR3 spans 16 amino acids. CDR3 coding DNA: TGTGCCAGCAGCCCTCTAGCGTACGCGAACACCGGGGAGCTGTTTTTT. It specifies CASSPLAYANTGELFF. Using reference TRBV11-2 and TRBJ2-2 for the parts outside the CDR3, the full variable domain is EAGVAQSPRYKIIEKRQSVAFWCNPISGHATLYWYQQILGQGPKLLIQFQNNGVVDDSQLPKDRFSAERLKGVDSTLKIQPAKLEDSAVYLCASSPLAYANTGELFFGEGSRLTVL.

This chain links TRBV9 with TRBJ1-2; D gene uncertain. The germline V gene encodes CDR1 SGDLS and CDR2 YYNGEE. V lost 4 bases and J lost 0, with 7 bases in between. The CDR3 extends over 13 amino acids. CDR3 protein: CASSSGSNYGYTF. For the CDR3, the DNA is TGTGCCAGCAGCTCGGGTTCTAACTATGGCTACACCTTC.

Remarks on this clone: The same CDR3 arises from other DNA sequences in this sample as well. The chain combines TRBV28 with TRBJ2-7; D gene uncertain. Germline CDR1 is MDHEN and CDR2 is SYDVKM. CDR3 size: 12 residues. V was clipped by 4 bases and J by 1 base, with 5 bases between them. DNA for the CDR3: TGTGCCAGCAGTTGGAGTTCCTACGAGCAGTACTTC. As protein: CASSWSSYEQYF.

The chain uses TRBV7-9 and TRBJ2-1; 10 nucleotides line up with TRBD2. V shed 6 bases and J 7 bases; nucleotides not matched to a gene: 6. The CDR3 runs to 14 residues. Per the germline V gene, CDR1 is SEHNR and CDR2 is FQNEAQ (reference sequence). The CDR3 protein is CASSPGLAVNEQFF. The CDR3 DNA follows: TGTGCCAGCAGTCCCGGACTAGCGGTAAATGAGCAGTTCTTC.

The genes are TRBV11-2 and TRBJ2-1; 9 bases match TRBD2. The CDR3 is 15 amino acids. Germline CDR1 SGHAT, CDR2 FQNNGV. The trim removed 5 bases at V and 5 bases at J, leaving 7 bases unmatched. The CDR3 protein is CASSRLLAGHNEQFF. The CDR3 DNA reads as TGTGCCAGCAGCCGACTACTAGCGGGCCACAATGAGCAGTTCTTC.

The chain carries TRBV27 and TRBJ2-7; 8 nucleotides align to TRBD1. J gave up 4 bases and V 3 bases, and 8 bases lay outside the gene matches. Germline V gene sequence: CDR1 MNHEY, CDR2 SMNVEV (reference sequence). The CDR3 runs to 15 residues. CDR3 bases: TGTGCCAGCAGTTTGGGGACAGGTGGTGGGTACGAGCAGTACTTC. It yields the protein CASSLGTGGGYEQYF.

The rearrangement uses TRBV19 and TRBJ2-2; 7 nucleotides align to TRBD2. The ends lost 8 bases at V and 8 bases at J; junction bases unmatched: 14. This CDR3 contains 15 residues. Germline CDR1 is LNHDA and CDR2 is SQIVND (reference sequence). Written as DNA, the CDR3 is TGTGCCAGTTGCCCGTCGCGGGAGTTTACTGGGGAGCTGTTTTTT. Encoded protein: CASCPSREFTGELFF.

The chain combines TRBV5-4 with TRBJ1-5, with D possibly matching TRBD1 (5 bases). Between the trimmed V and J ends, which lost 7 bases and 2 bases, there was a span of 22 bases. This CDR3 has 17 amino acids. Germline CDR1 SGHNT, CDR2 YYREEE (reference sequence). As DNA, the CDR3 is TGTGCCAGCCCGGTCATCCCGTCAGGGTACGGCAATCAGCCCCAGCATTTT. Its translation is CASPVIPSGYGNQPQHF.

The DNA of the CDR3 is TGTGCCAGCAGCCCACGGGGCCGCACCTACGAGCAGTACTTC. Its protein product is CASSPRGRTYEQYF. The genes are TRBV4-2 and TRBJ2-7, with D perhaps TRBD1 or TRBD2 (5 bases each). The length of the CDR3 is 14 residues. Germline assignment: CDR1 LGHNA and CDR2 YNFKEQ. Trimming took off 4 bases at V and 2 bases at J, with 12 bases between the two ends.

This rearrangement joins TRBV7-3 to TRBJ2-1, with 7 bases fitting TRBD2. This CDR3 has 15 residues. Germline-derived CDR1 and CDR2 are SGHTA and FQGTGA. J lost 8 bases, V lost 5 bases, and 12 bases had no gene match. CDR3 DNA: TGTGCCAGCAGCCCCTTGGCTAGCGGTTTCTATGAGCAGTTCTTC. Its protein product is CASSPLASGFYEQFF.